This record covers a single T cell receptor beta chain. Arm-PCR with iRepertoire HTBI primers amplified the CDR3 regions for these TCR beta libraries. One entry per CDR3 protein, called by TCRdb with MiXCR from the multiplex PCR reads. The table shows approximately 690,000 distinct CDR3 sequences, with around 30% occurring only once. The source of the sample is a study of regulatory T cells in long-lasting Graves disease. Stated time point: persistent/refractory GD, antithyroid drugs over 5 years with positive TRAb. Extracted RNA from PBMCs served as the source of the TCR library. The sample in question was peripheral blood mononuclear cells (PBMCs), obtained when the disease was refractory, from a patient treated with antithyroid drugs. This receptor was taken from a female donor with Graves disease.

CDR3 in amino acids: CASSGSGRGRIYEQYF. CDR3 nucleotide sequence: TGTGCCAGCAGTGGAAGCGGGAGGGGGAGAATCTACGAGCAGTACTTC. V gene TRBV27 combines with J gene TRBJ2-7, with 10 positions matching TRBD2. The germline V gene encodes CDR1 MNHEY and CDR2 SMNVEV (reference sequence). Trimming removed 5 bases from V and 3 bases from J; junction bases left unmatched: 10. The CDR3 loop spans 16 amino acids.